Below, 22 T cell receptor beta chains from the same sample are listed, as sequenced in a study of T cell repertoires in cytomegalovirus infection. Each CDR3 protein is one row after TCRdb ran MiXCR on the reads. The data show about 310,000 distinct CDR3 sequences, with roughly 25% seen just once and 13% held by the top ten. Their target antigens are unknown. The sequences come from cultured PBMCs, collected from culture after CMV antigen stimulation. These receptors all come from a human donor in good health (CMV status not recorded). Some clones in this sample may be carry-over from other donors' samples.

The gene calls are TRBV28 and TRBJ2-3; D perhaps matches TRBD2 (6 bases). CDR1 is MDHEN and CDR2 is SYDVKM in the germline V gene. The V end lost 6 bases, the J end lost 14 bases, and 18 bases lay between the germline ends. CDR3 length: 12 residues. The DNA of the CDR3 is TGTGCCAGCAGCTCCGGCCGTTCGCGGGGGTATTTT. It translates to CASSSGRSRGYF.

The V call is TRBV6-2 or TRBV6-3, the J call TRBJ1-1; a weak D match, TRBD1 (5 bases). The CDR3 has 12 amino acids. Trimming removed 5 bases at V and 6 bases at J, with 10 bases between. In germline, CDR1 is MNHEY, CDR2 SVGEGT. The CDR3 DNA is TGTGCCAGCAGTCAGGGCGGACCTGAAGCTTTCTTT. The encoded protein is CASSQGGPEAFF.

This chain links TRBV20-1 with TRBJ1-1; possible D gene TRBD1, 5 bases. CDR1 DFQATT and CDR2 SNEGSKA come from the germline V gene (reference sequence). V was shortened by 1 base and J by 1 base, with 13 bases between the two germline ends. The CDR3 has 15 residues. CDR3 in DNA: TGCAGTGCTAGAGGGACCGGGGGGGAGAACACTGAAGCTTTCTTT. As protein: CSARGTGGENTEAFF.

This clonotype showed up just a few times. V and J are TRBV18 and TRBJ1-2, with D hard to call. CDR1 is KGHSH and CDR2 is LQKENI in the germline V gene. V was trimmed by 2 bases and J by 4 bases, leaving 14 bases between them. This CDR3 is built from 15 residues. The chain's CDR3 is CASSPSSDAGYGYTF. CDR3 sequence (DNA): TGTGCCAGCTCACCATCCTCGGACGCCGGCTATGGCTACACCTTC.

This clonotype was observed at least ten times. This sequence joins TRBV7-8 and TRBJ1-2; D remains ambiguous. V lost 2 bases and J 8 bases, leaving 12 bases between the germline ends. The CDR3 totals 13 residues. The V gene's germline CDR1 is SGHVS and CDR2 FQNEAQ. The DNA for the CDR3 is TGTGCCAGCAGCTTATCAAAAAATCAGGGCTACACCTTC. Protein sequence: CASSLSKNQGYTF.

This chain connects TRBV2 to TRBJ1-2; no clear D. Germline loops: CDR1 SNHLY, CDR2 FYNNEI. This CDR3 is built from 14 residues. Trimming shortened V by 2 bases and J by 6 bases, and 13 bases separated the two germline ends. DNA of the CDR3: TGTGCCAGCAGTGAACAGGCTTCATCTCATGGCTACACCTTC. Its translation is CASSEQASSHGYTF.

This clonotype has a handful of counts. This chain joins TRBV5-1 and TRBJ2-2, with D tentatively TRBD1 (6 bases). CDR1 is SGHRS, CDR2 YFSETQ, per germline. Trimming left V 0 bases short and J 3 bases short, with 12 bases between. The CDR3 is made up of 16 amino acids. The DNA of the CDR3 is TGCGCCAGCAGCTTGGCCCTTACAGGGTACACCGGGGAGCTGTTTTTT. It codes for CASSLALTGYTGELFF.

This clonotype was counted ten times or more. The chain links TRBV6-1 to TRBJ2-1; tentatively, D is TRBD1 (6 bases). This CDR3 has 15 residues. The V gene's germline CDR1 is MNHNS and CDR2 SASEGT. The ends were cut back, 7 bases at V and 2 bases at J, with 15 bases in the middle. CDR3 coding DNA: TGTGCCAGCAACCCTACATCAGGGGCCTACAATGAGCAGTTCTTC. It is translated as CASNPTSGAYNEQFF.

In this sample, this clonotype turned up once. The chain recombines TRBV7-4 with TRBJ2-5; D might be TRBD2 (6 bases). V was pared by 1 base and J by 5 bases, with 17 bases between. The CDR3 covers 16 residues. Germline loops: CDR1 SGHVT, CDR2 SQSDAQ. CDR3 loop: CASSLEVWDSLETQYF. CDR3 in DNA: TGTGCCAGCAGCTTAGAGGTTTGGGACTCCCTGGAGACCCAGTACTTC. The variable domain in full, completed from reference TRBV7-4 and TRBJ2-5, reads GAGVSQSPRYKVAKRGRDVALRCDSISGHVTLYWYRQTLGQGSEVLTYSQSDAQRDKSGRPSGRFSAERPERSVSTLKIQRTEQGDSAVYLCASSLEVWDSLETQYFGPGTRLLVL.

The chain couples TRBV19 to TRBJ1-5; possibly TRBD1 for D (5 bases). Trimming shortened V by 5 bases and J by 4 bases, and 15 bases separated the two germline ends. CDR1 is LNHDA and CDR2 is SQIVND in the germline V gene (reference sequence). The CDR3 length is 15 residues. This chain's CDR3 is CASSVLGENNQPQHF. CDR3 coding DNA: TGTGCCAGTAGTGTATTAGGGGAGAATAATCAGCCCCAGCATTTT.

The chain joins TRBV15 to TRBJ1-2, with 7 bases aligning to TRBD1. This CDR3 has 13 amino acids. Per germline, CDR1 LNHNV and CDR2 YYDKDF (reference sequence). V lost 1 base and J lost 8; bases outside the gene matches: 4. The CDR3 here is CATSRGTGEGYTF. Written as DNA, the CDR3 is TGTGCCACCAGCAGAGGTACAGGGGAGGGCTACACCTTC.

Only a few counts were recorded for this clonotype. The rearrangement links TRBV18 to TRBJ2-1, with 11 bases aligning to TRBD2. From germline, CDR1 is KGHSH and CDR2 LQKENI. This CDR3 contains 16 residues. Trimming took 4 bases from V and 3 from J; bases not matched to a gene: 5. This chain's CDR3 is CASSRGLAEGYNEQFF. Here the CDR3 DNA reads TGTGCCAGCTCACGGGGACTAGCGGAGGGCTACAATGAGCAGTTCTTC.

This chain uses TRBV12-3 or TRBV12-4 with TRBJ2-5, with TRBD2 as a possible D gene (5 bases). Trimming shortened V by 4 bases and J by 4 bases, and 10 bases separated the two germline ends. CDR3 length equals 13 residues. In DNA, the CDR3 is TGTGCCAGCAGTTATTACGGGATAGAGACCCAGTACTTC. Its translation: CASSYYGIETQYF.

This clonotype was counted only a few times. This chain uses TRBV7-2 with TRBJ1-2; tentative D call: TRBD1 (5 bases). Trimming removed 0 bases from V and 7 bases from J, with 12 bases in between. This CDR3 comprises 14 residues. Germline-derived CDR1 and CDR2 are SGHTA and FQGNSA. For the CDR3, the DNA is TGTGCCAGCAGCTTAGCGCCGGGGCGCGGTGGCTACACCTTC. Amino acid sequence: CASSLAPGRGGYTF.

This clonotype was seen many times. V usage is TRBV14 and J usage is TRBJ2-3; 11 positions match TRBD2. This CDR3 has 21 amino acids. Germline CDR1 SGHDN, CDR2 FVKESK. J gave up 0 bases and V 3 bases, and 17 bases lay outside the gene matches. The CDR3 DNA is TGTGCCAGCAGCCATTTTAAAGGACTAGCGGGCGAGCAAGAAAGCACAGATACGCAGTATTTT. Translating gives CASSHFKGLAGEQESTDTQYF.

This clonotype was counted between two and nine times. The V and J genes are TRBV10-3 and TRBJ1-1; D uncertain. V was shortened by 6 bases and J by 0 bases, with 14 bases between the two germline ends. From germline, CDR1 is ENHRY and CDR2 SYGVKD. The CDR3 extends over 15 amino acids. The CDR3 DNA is TGTGCCATCAGGGAAACAGAGAATATGAACACTGAAGCTTTCTTT. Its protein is CAIRETENMNTEAFF.

CDR3 sequence reads: CASSEHRLAGVNEQFF. DNA of the CDR3: TGTGCCAGCAGCGAACACAGACTAGCGGGGGTAAATGAGCAGTTCTTC. This chain links TRBV7-8 with TRBJ2-1; TRBD2 matches at 12 bases. The germline V gene has CDR1 SGHVS and CDR2 FQNEAQ. CDR3 size: 16 residues. V was pared by 5 bases and J by 7 bases, with 9 bases of the junction left unmatched.

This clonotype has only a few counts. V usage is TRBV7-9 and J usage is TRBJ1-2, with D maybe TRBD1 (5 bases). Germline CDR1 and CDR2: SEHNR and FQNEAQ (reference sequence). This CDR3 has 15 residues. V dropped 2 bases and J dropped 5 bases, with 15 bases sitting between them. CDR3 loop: CASSLNWGDEYGYTF. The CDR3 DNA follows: TGTGCCAGCAGCTTAAACTGGGGCGATGAGTATGGCTACACCTTC.

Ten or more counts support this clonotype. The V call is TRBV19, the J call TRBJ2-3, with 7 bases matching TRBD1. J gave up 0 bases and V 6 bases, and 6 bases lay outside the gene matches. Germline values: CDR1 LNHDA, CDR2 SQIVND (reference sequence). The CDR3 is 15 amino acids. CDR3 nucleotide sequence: TGTGCCAGTAGGCACGACAGGGCTAGCACAGATACGCAGTATTTT. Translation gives CASRHDRASTDTQYF.

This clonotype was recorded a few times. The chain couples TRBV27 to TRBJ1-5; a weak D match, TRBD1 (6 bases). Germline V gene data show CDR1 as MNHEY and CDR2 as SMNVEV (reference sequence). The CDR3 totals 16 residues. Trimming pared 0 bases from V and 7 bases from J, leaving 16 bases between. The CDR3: CASSLSPTGFGQPQHF. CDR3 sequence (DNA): TGTGCCAGCAGTTTATCTCCTACAGGGTTTGGGCAGCCCCAGCATTTT.

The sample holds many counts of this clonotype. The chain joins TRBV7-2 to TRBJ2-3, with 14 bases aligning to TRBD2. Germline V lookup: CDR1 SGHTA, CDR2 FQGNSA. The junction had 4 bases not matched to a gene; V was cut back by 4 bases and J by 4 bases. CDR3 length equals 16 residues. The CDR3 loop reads CASSSGLAGAADTQYF. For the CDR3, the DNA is TGTGCCAGCAGCTCGGGACTAGCGGGAGCGGCAGATACGCAGTATTTT.

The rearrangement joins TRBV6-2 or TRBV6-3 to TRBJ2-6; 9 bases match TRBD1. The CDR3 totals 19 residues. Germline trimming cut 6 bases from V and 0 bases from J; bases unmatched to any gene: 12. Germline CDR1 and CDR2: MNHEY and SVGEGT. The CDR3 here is CASSHRTGDTLSGANVLTF. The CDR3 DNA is TGTGCCAGCAGCCACCGGACAGGGGATACCCTCTCTGGGGCCAACGTCCTGACTTTC.